The 21 T cell receptor beta chains below were found in one sample sequenced in a study of CD8+ T cells in alopecia areata. RNA extraction and reverse transcription yielded cDNA as sequencing template. Only in-frame clones appear in the TCRdb table, and some are missing; sequencing was by immunoSEQ multiplex PCR. The table shows 150,000 or so clones, with over 70% occurring only once. The source was CD8+ T cells sorted from blood, collected at week 0. These receptors originate from a human donor with alopecia areata.

The chain employs TRBV4-1 and TRBJ2-1; 7 positions agree with TRBD1. CDR1 and CDR2 from the germline V gene are MGHRA and YSYEKL. The CDR3 spans 12 residues. The V segment lost 2 bases and the J segment 15 bases; nucleotides outside the gene matches: 7. Written as DNA, the CDR3 is TGCGCCAGCAGCCAACCAAGACAGGGCCGGTTCTTC. Its translation is CASSQPRQGRFF.

This clone occurred once. The rearrangement joins TRBV23-1 to TRBJ2-7; no firm D call. TRBV23-1 is reported as an ORF; its role is uncertain. This CDR3 contains 13 residues. Trimming took 4 bases from V and 0 from J, leaving 7 bases between them. For the CDR3, the DNA is TGCGCCAGCAGTCTACGCCCCTCCTACGAGCAGTACTTC. It specifies CASSLRPSYEQYF.

V usage is TRBV11-2 and J usage is TRBJ2-7; unclear D gene. The V end was cut by 1 base, the J end by 4 bases, with 14 bases between. There are 15 residues in the CDR3. Looked up from germline, CDR1 is SGHAT and CDR2 is FQNNGV. CDR3 nucleotides: TGTGCCAGCAGCTTAGGAGCTCTTACGATGTACGAGCAGTACTTC. Translating it yields CASSLGALTMYEQYF.

This sequence joins TRBV30 and TRBJ2-7; D unresolved. The CDR3 consists of 13 residues. V was pared by 4 bases and J by 4 bases, with 14 bases between. Germline CDR1 GTSNPN, CDR2 SVGIG (reference sequence). The CDR3 region is CAWTPIGAYEQYF. The CDR3 DNA reads as TGTGCCTGGACCCCCATCGGAGCTTACGAGCAGTACTTC.

V usage is TRBV29-1 and J usage is TRBJ2-7, with TRBD1 identical over 9 bases. The trim removed 6 bases at V and 5 bases at J, leaving 8 bases unmatched. CDR1 is SQVTM, CDR2 ANQGSEA, per germline. The CDR3 extends over 13 amino acids. The CDR3 reads CSVTDRGSNEQYF. DNA of the CDR3: TGCAGCGTCACAGACAGGGGGAGTAACGAGCAGTACTTC.

This clone was counted between two and nine times. The rearrangement uses TRBV30 and TRBJ2-7; no clear D gene. Trimming took off 2 bases at V and 0 bases at J, with 5 bases between the two ends. The CDR3 is made up of 12 amino acids. Per germline, CDR1 GTSNPN and CDR2 SVGIG (reference sequence). CDR3: CAWSLSSYEQYF. CDR3 bases: TGTGCCTGGAGTCTAAGCTCCTACGAGCAGTACTTC.

The chain is built from TRBV10-3 and TRBJ2-1; 10 positions agree with TRBD2. This CDR3 is built from 16 residues. CDR1 is ENHRY and CDR2 is SYGVKD in the germline V gene. The V and J ends lost 2 bases and 6 bases, in that order; junction bases with no gene match: 7. The CDR3 region is CAISEEGLAHSNEQFF. CDR3 bases: TGTGCCATCAGTGAGGAGGGACTAGCGCATTCCAATGAGCAGTTCTTC.

CDR3 sequence reads: CASSLPLGTGVVGELFF. In DNA, the CDR3 is TGTGCCAGCAGCTTACCTCTCGGGACAGGGGTGGTCGGGGAGCTGTTTTTT. V is TRBV11-3 and J is TRBJ2-2; TRBD1 agrees at 10 bases. Germline loops: CDR1 SGHNT, CDR2 YENEEA. J gave up 7 bases and V 2 bases, and 10 bases lay outside the gene matches. The length of the CDR3 is 17 residues.

The chain uses TRBV7-9 and TRBJ1-1; a possible D gene is TRBD1 (6 bases). From germline, CDR1 is SEHNR and CDR2 FQNEAQ (reference sequence). The CDR3 is made up of 16 amino acids. Trimming removed 4 bases from V and 3 bases from J, with 18 bases in between. The CDR3 reads CASSYSTQGWDTEAFF. The CDR3 coding sequence is TGTGCCAGCAGCTACAGCACACAGGGTTGGGACACTGAAGCTTTCTTT.

The rearrangement uses TRBV29-1 and TRBJ1-3; 9 bases are shared with TRBD1. V dropped 2 bases and J dropped 4; count of bases not matched to a gene: 3. Germline V gene lookup returns CDR1 SQVTM and CDR2 ANQGSEA. The CDR3 spans 14 residues. This chain's CDR3 is CSVETGGVGNTIYF. The CDR3, as DNA: TGCAGCGTTGAAACAGGGGGCGTGGGAAACACCATATATTTT.

Turning to this clone: A much larger clone lies one base from this, so it may be a read error. Other DNA sequences in the sample encode the same CDR3. This chain connects TRBV27 to TRBJ2-3; D call uncertain. CDR1 is MNHEY, CDR2 SMNVEV, per germline (reference sequence). The germline V and J ends were trimmed by 5 bases and 0 bases, with 3 bases remaining between them. The CDR3 runs 12 residues. CDR3 sequence reads: CASSHSTDTQYF. DNA for the CDR3: TGTGCCAGCAGTCACAGCACAGATACGCAGTATTTT.

V is TRBV2 and J is TRBJ2-3; 12 nucleotides match TRBD2. The CDR3 runs to 18 residues. V lost 4 bases and J lost 0; bases outside the gene matches: 8. CDR1 and CDR2 (germline): SNHLY, FYNNEI. CDR3 sequence: CASSVDRTSGESTDTQYF. In DNA form, the CDR3 reads TGTGCCAGCAGTGTCGACAGGACTAGCGGGGAAAGCACAGATACGCAGTATTTT. The variable domain in full, with the rest retrieved from reference TRBV2 and TRBJ2-3, is EPEVTQTPSHQVTQMGQEVILRCVPISNHLYFYWYRQILGQKVEFLVSFYNNEISEKSEIFDDQFSVERPDGSNFTLKIRSTKLEDSAMYFCASSVDRTSGESTDTQYFGPGTRLTVL.

This chain uses TRBV29-1 with TRBJ2-2; 7 nucleotides agree with TRBD1. The germline CDR1 and CDR2 sequences are SQVTM and ANQGSEA. The CDR3 spans 13 residues. V gave up 7 bases and J gave up 2 bases; unmatched junction bases: 4. The chain's CDR3 is CSAGTENTGELFF. The CDR3 DNA reads as TGCAGCGCCGGGACAGAAAACACCGGGGAGCTGTTTTTT.

By share of the sample, this clone is medium-sized. The gene calls are TRBV11-2 and TRBJ2-7; D is unclear. Deletions cut 5 bases from V and 6 bases from J, with 8 bases between. The germline gives CDR1 SGHAT, CDR2 FQNNGV. This CDR3 is 11 amino acids long. CDR3 sequence reads: CASSHRREQYF. CDR3 nucleotide sequence: TGTGCCAGCAGCCACCGTCGCGAGCAGTACTTC.

The rearrangement joins TRBV27 to TRBJ2-3; TRBD1 matches 7 bases. Per the germline V gene, CDR1 is MNHEY and CDR2 is SMNVEV (reference sequence). The length of the CDR3 is 16 residues. J was trimmed by 2 bases and V by 6 bases; bases with no gene match: 11. The CDR3 DNA is TGTGCCAGCAGCTTGACAGGGAGTAGGCCCACAGATACGCAGTATTTT. Its translation: CASSLTGSRPTDTQYF.

The chain is built from TRBV12-5 and TRBJ2-2; weak D call: TRBD2 (5 bases). The CDR3 is made up of 19 amino acids. Germline CDR1 reads LGHNT; CDR2 reads FRNRAP. V lost 2 bases to trimming and J lost 2 bases, with 21 bases between them. CDR3 loop: CASGLHTTTHRKNTGELFF. CDR3 sequence (DNA): TGTGCTAGTGGTTTGCATACGACTACGCATAGAAAAAACACCGGGGAGCTGTTTTTT.

The chain has TRBV5-1 and TRBJ2-7; D not resolved. There are 12 residues in the CDR3. Germline CDR1 SGHRS, CDR2 YFSETQ. Deletions cut 7 bases from V and 5 bases from J, with 13 bases between. The CDR3 DNA reads as TGCGCCAGCCGCGGAGTGACGGACGAGCAGTACTTC. Residues: CASRGVTDEQYF.

This clone was recorded a few times. V usage is TRBV6-5 and J usage is TRBJ2-1; 9 bases are a match to TRBD1. CDR3 size: 15 residues. J lost 5 bases, V lost 5 bases, and 7 bases had no gene match. Germline-derived CDR1 and CDR2 are MNHEY and SVGAGI. The CDR3 sequence is CASSHGQGLDNEQFF. As DNA, the CDR3 is TGTGCCAGCAGTCACGGACAGGGGCTCGACAATGAGCAGTTCTTC.

The chain joins TRBV7-9 to TRBJ2-1, with TRBD1 identical over 10 bases. Germline CDR1 SEHNR, CDR2 FQNEAQ (reference sequence). Germline trimming cut 5 bases from V and 1 base from J; bases unmatched to any gene: 5. The length of the CDR3 is 16 residues. The CDR3 region has the DNA TGTGCCAGCAGCCCCCGGGACAGGGGTTCCTACAATGAGCAGTTCTTC. Amino acid sequence: CASSPRDRGSYNEQFF.

The chain is built from TRBV30 and TRBJ2-1, with D perhaps TRBD2 (5 bases). V was shortened by 0 bases and J by 9 bases, with 12 bases between the two germline ends. The CDR3 contains 13 residues. In germline, CDR1 is GTSNPN, CDR2 SVGIG (reference sequence). The CDR3 spells CAWSVASHGEQFF. The CDR3 coding sequence is TGTGCCTGGAGTGTAGCTAGCCATGGTGAGCAGTTCTTC.

This chain uses TRBV23-1 with TRBJ2-3; D might be TRBD2 (6 bases). TRBV23-1 is sorted into the ORF group, with uncertain function. The germline V and J ends were trimmed by 3 bases and 0 bases, with 13 bases remaining between them. CDR3 length: 16 residues. CDR3 in amino acids: CASSQLAEASTDTQYF. The CDR3 DNA sequence: TGCGCCAGCAGTCAGTTAGCGGAAGCTAGCACAGATACGCAGTATTTT.